Included here is one T cell receptor beta chain sequence, with context. These data are taken from a study of blood T cell repertoires in COVID-19. Overall study: PBMCs, B-cell-depleted T cells, or T cells were the source of the cDNA or gDNA that made up the material.

Measured with immunoSEQ multiplex PCR; TCRdb has only the in-frame clones, and not every one. The table lists 200,000 to 250,000 clones, 87% of them singletons. The V gene's germline CDR1 is SGHNT and CDR2 YENEEA. The CDR3 consists of 14 residues. Trimming removed 3 bases at V and 1 base at J, with 9 bases between. V and J are TRBV11-3 and TRBJ1-1; D gene uncertain. The receptor was derived from a woman aged 18-30 years who had recovered from COVID-19. What was sequenced was peripheral blood. The CDR3 loop reads CASSLSGPNTEAFF. The CDR3 bases are TGTGCCAGCAGCTTGAGCGGCCCGAACACTGAAGCTTTCTTT.